The TCR beta chain described here comes from a study of shared clonotypes between healthy human individuals. Study-level points and caveats: Relative to their counterparts shared across all four donors, non-shared clonotypes exhibited diminished generation probabilities.

Remarks on this clone: What it binds is unknown. Other DNA sequences in this specimen translate into the identical CDR3.

This CDR3 is 15 amino acids long. Looked up from germline, CDR1 is SGHTA and CDR2 is FQGTGA. With V trimmed by 4 bases and J by 2 bases, 6 bases remained unmatched. Here immunoSEQ multiplex PCR was the method, and the copy in TCRdb shows in-frame clones only, minus some. This sample has about 2.4 million clones; under 95% occur once, and the top ten carry approximately 0.36%. The chain has TRBV7-3 and TRBJ2-7; 9 bases are shared with TRBD1. The receptor comes from a man aged 18 to 29 in good health. Some clones in this sample may be carry-over from other donors' samples. Sequenced material: naive CD4+ T cells from PBMCs. Regarding subset: CD45RA+ positively selected. Here the CDR3 DNA reads TGTGCCAGCAGCTCAACCGGGACAGGGCCCTACGAGCAGTACTTC. Protein sequence: CASSSTGTGPYEQYF.